The rows below give T cell receptor beta chains drawn from one sample of a study of OX40 agonist ivuxolimab in advanced cancers. Sequencing used immunoSEQ multiplex PCR; TCRdb keeps in-frame clones, though not all of them. The sample has 35,000 to 50,000 clones; about 82% are singletons. Source: CD4+ or CD8+ T cells sorted from blood, taken in a trial of the OX40 agonist ivuxolimab. Receptor source: an adult with an advanced solid tumor such as melanoma, head and neck, liver or kidney cancer. Both conserved end residues are part of each CDR3. A D gene is named only where the DNA matches it firmly. Some rows have no size entry. The others give once, few or many, or a class for an expanded clone.

>NA|TRBJ2-5|13|NA|TRBV5-6
CASSLETRETQYF
TGTGCCAGCAGCTTGGAGACCCGGGAGACCCAGTACTTC
>NA|TRBJ1-3|14|NA|TRBV4-3
CASSQQGWGNTIYF
TGCGCCAGCAGCCAACAGGGGTGGGGAAACACCATATATTTT
>NA|TRBJ1-2|12|NA|TRBV5-4
CASSLVGAGYTF
TGTGCCAGCAGCTTGGTGGGAGCCGGCTACACCTTC
>NA|TRBJ1-2|12|TRBD1|TRBV30
CAALWDRDGYTF
TGTGCCGCCTTATGGGACAGGGATGGCTACACCTTC
>NA|TRBJ2-1|14|NA|TRBV6-4
CASSQDSLYNEQFF
TGTGCCAGCAGTCAGGACAGTCTCTACAATGAGCAGTTCTTC
>NA|TRBJ2-5|15|TRBD2|TRBV7-2
CASSSSGGAGETQYF
TGTGCCAGCAGCAGTAGCGGGGGGGCCGGGGAGACCCAGTACTTC
>NA|TRBJ2-5|19|TRBD1|TRBV5-1
CASSFNPTRGQLRQETQYF
TGCGCCAGCAGCTTTAACCCAACCAGGGGGCAACTTCGCCAAGAGACCCAGTACTTC
>NA|TRBJ1-1|11|NA|TRBV6-1
CASRFPTDAFF
TGTGCCAGCAGGTTCCCTACGGACGCTTTCTTT
>NA|TRBJ2-2|15|NA|TRBV11-1
CASSHPLATIGELFF
TGTGCCAGCAGCCACCCTCTAGCTACAATCGGGGAGCTGTTTTTT
>NA|TRBJ2-5|13|TRBD1|TRBV10-1
CASSPGQRETQYF
TGCGCCAGCAGTCCGGGACAGAGGGAGACCCAGTACTTC
>NA|TRBJ2-2|13|TRBD2|TRBV7-2
CASSYGGAGELFF
TGTGCCAGCAGCTACGGGGGGGCCGGGGAGCTGTTTTTT
>few|TRBJ2-3|14|TRBD1|TRBV5-1
CASSGTGGTDTQYF
TGCGCCAGCAGCGGAACAGGGGGCACAGATACGCAGTATTTT
>NA|TRBJ1-2|11|NA|TRBV20-1
CSIQPNYGYTF
TGCAGTATTCAGCCTAACTATGGCTACACCTTC
>NA|TRBJ1-3|17|NA|TRBV11-2
CASSLWFRDISGNTIYF
TGTGCCAGCAGCTTGTGGTTCCGGGACATCTCTGGAAACACCATATATTTT
>once|TRBJ2-2|12|NA|TRBV6-5
CASSYGSGELFF
TGTGCCAGCAGTTACGGGTCCGGGGAGCTGTTTTTT
>few|TRBJ2-1|15|TRBD1|TRBV9
CASSDWGTDYNEQFF
TGTGCCAGCAGCGATTGGGGGACAGATTACAATGAGCAGTTCTTC
>NA|TRBJ1-1|13|NA|TRBV6-5
CASRPNKNTEAFF
TGTGCCAGCAGGCCGAACAAGAACACTGAAGCTTTCTTT
>NA|TRBJ1-6|16|NA|TRBV9
CASSAREDRPNSPLHF
TGTGCCAGCAGCGCCCGGGAGGACCGGCCTAATTCACCCCTCCACTTT
>NA|TRBJ1-1|15|NA|TRBV9
CASSVVPEGFTEAFF
TGTGCCAGCAGCGTAGTGCCCGAGGGTTTCACTGAAGCTTTCTTT
>NA|TRBJ2-1|16|NA|TRBV11-2
CASSLDRGRSYNEQFF
TGTGCCAGCAGCTTAGATCGGGGGCGATCCTACAATGAGCAGTTCTTC
>NA|TRBJ2-7|16|TRBD1|TRBV4-1
CASSQTSGQTTYEQYF
TGCGCCAGCAGCCAAACCTCGGGACAGACTACCTACGAGCAGTACTTC
>NA|TRBJ2-2|19|TRBD2|TRBV28
CASSSPVRILAGYTGELFF
TGTGCCAGCAGTTCCCCAGTTCGGATTCTAGCGGGGTACACCGGGGAGCTGTTTTTT
>NA|TRBJ2-5|14|NA|TRBV28
CASRIPGHKETQYF
TGTGCCAGCAGAATACCGGGACATAAGGAGACCCAGTACTTC
>many|TRBJ2-7|13|NA|TRBV29-1
CSVVGVSIYEQYF
TGCAGCGTTGTTGGGGTTTCGATTTACGAGCAGTACTTC
>few|TRBJ2-3|15|TRBD2|TRBV9
CASSVGTSGADTQYF
TGTGCCAGCAGCGTAGGGACTAGCGGGGCAGATACGCAGTATTTT
>NA|TRBJ1-5|14|TRBD1|TRBV9
CASSPGQGAQPQHF
TGTGCCAGCAGCCCGGGACAGGGGGCGCAGCCCCAGCATTTT
>NA|TRBJ2-2|11|NA|TRBV19
CATYLTGELFF
TGTGCCACTTACTTGACCGGGGAGCTGTTTTTT
>NA|TRBJ1-1|13|NA|TRBV11-3
CASSLAANTEAFF
TGTGCCAGCAGCTTAGCGGCGAACACTGAAGCTTTCTTT
>NA|TRBJ1-1|16|TRBD1|TRBV5-1
CASSFFGTGGNTEAFF
TGCGCCAGCAGCTTTTTCGGGACAGGGGGCAACACTGAAGCTTTCTTT
>many|TRBJ1-2|12|NA|TRBV4-3
CASSQDYGGYTF
TGCGCCAGCAGCCAAGATTACGGTGGCTACACCTTC
>once|TRBJ2-1|18|TRBD2|TRBV7-3
CASSLNGELAGAVNEQFF
TGTGCCAGCAGCTTAAACGGGGAACTAGCGGGGGCGGTCAATGAGCAGTTCTTC
>NA|TRBJ2-3|14|TRBD1|TRBV7-3
CASSPGQGPDTQYF
TGTGCCAGCAGCCCCGGACAGGGCCCAGATACGCAGTATTTT
>NA|TRBJ2-5|15|NA|TRBV4-1
CASSQFRRGQETQYF
TGCGCCAGCAGCCAATTTCGGCGGGGCCAAGAGACCCAGTACTTC
>NA|TRBJ2-2|12|NA|TRBV5-4
CASSLITGELFF
TGTGCCAGCAGCTTGATTACCGGGGAGCTGTTTTTT
>NA|TRBJ2-5|15|NA|TRBV5-8
CASIRRHDSQETQYF
TGTGCCAGCATCCGGCGTCATGACAGTCAAGAGACCCAGTACTTC
>NA|TRBJ1-1|13|TRBD1|TRBV6-1
CASRLQGGTEAFF
TGTGCCAGCAGATTACAGGGGGGCACTGAAGCTTTCTTT
>NA|TRBJ1-2|13|NA|TRBV5-1
CASSPDGDYGYTF
TGCGCCAGCAGCCCGGACGGTGACTATGGCTACACCTTC
>NA|TRBJ2-3|16|TRBD2|TRBV5-1
CASSPGLAGTTDTQYF
TGCGCCAGCAGCCCGGGACTAGCGGGGACCACAGATACGCAGTATTTT
>NA|TRBJ2-7|16|NA|TRBV4-1
CASSQDPGLPSYEQYF
TGCGCCAGCAGCCAGGATCCGGGACTCCCGAGCTACGAGCAGTACTTC
>NA|TRBJ1-5|16|TRBD1|TRBV7-3
CASSSTGEGGNQPQHF
TGTGCCAGCAGCTCCACAGGGGAAGGGGGCAATCAGCCCCAGCATTTT
>NA|TRBJ1-1|14|TRBD1|TRBV6-1
CASSDYGTGGEAFF
TGTGCCAGCAGTGACTACGGGACAGGAGGTGAAGCTTTCTTT
>once|TRBJ2-5|13|NA|TRBV7-9
CASSLIGGGTQYF
TGTGCCAGCAGCTTAATCGGGGGAGGGACCCAGTACTTC
>NA|TRBJ1-1|17|NA|TRBV7-9
CASSLAPGHRSDTEAFF
TGTGCCAGCAGCTTAGCTCCGGGACACCGGTCGGACACTGAAGCTTTCTTT
>few|TRBJ1-2|15|TRBD1|TRBV7-9
CASSLEGQGMGGYTF
TGTGCCAGCAGCTTAGAGGGACAGGGGATGGGTGGCTACACCTTC
>NA|TRBJ1-2|13|TRBD1|TRBV27
CASSFTGVDGYTF
TGTGCCAGCAGTTTCACAGGGGTAGATGGCTACACCTTC
>NA|TRBJ2-7|15|TRBD2|TRBV19
CASSLVAGGPGEQYF
TGTGCCAGTAGTCTTGTAGCGGGGGGGCCGGGAGAGCAGTACTTC
>NA|TRBJ2-5|18|TRBD1|TRBV7-8
CASSFPRTGALQTETQYF
TGTGCCAGCAGCTTCCCAAGGACAGGGGCGTTGCAGACGGAGACCCAGTACTTC